This T cell receptor (beta chain) was recorded in a study of identical twins. General study findings and limits: Models underestimated TCR alpha sharing (out-of-frame) in monozygotic twins.

Note on this clonotype: The antigen is not known.

TCRdb re-derived calls from the 5' RACE reads in MiXCR, one entry per CDR3 protein. Of about 240,000 distinct CDR3 sequences listed, approximately 10% are singletons. The V and J ends lost 7 bases and 1 base respectively, with 8 bases between them. This CDR3 has 13 residues. Germline-derived CDR1 and CDR2 are SGHAT and FQNNGV. This clonotype was sampled from a man over 45 in good health. Source material: memory T cells sorted from blood. V gene TRBV11-2 combines with J gene TRBJ2-1, with a weak D call TRBD2 (5 bases). Here the CDR3 reads CASTSGSYNEQFF. The CDR3 nucleotides are TGTGCCAGCACAAGCGGATCCTACAATGAGCAGTTCTTC.